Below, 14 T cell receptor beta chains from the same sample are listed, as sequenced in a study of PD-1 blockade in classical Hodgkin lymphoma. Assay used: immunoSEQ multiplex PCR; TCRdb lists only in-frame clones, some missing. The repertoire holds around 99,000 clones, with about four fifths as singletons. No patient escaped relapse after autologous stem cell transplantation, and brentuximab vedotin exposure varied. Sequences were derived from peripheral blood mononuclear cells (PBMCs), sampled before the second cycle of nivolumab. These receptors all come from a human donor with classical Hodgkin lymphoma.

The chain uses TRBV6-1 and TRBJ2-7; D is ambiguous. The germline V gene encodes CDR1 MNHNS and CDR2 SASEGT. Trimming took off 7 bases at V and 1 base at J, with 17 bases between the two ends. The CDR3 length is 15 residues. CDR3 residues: CASTPEPLPSYEQYF. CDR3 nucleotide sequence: TGTGCCAGCACCCCGGAGCCGCTGCCTTCCTACGAGCAGTACTTC.

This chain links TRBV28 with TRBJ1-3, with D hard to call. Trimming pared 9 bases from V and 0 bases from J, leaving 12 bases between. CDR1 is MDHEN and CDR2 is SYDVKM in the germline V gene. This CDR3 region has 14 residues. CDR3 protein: CASETSNSGNTIYF. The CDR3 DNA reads TGTGCCAGTGAAACTTCAAACTCTGGAAACACCATATATTTT.

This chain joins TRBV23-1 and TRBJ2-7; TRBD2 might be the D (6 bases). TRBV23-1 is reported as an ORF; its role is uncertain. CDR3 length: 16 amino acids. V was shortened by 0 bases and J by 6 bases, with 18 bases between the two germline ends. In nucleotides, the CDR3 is TGCGCCAGCAGTCAATCGGAAGGGACTTCTACGACCGAGCAGTACTTC. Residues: CASSQSEGTSTTEQYF.

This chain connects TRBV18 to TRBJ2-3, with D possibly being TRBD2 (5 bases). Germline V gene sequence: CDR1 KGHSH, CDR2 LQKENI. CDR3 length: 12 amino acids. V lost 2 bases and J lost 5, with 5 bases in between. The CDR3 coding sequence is TGTGCCAGCTCACCAGAGGGAGATACGCAGTATTTT. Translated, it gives CASSPEGDTQYF.

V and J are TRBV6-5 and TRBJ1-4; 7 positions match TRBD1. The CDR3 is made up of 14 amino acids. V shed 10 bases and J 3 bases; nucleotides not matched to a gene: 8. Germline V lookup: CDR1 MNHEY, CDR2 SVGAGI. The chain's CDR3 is CAIRRTGANEKLFF. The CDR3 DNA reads TGTGCCATCAGAAGGACAGGCGCTAATGAAAAACTGTTTTTT.

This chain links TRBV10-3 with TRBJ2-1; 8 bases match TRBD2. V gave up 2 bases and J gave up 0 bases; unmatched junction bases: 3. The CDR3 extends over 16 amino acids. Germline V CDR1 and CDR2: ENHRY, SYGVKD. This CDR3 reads CAISELAGISYNEQFF. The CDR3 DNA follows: TGTGCCATCAGTGAGCTAGCGGGCATCTCCTACAATGAGCAGTTCTTC.

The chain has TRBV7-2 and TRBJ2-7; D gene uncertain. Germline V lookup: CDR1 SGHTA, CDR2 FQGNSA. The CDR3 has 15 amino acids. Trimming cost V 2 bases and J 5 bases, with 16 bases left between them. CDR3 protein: CASSLSVGKGHEQYF. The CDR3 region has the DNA TGTGCCAGCAGCTTATCAGTGGGGAAAGGCCACGAGCAGTACTTC.

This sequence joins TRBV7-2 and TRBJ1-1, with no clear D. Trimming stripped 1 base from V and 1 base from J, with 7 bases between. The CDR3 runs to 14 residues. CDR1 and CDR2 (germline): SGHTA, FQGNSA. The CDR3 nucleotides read TGTGCCAGCAGCTTAGGACTCGGGAACACTGAAGCTTTCTTT. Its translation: CASSLGLGNTEAFF.

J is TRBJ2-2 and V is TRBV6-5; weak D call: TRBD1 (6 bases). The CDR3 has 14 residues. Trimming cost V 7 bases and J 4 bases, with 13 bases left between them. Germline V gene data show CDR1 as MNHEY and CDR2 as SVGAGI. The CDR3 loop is CASTLQGSTGELFF. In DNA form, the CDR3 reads TGTGCCAGCACCTTACAGGGATCCACCGGGGAGCTGTTTTTT.

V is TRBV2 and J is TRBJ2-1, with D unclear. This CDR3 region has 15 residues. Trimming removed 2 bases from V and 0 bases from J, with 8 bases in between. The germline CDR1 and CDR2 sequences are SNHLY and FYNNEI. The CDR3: CASSEQISSYNEQFF. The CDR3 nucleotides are TGTGCCAGCAGTGAACAGATAAGCTCCTACAATGAGCAGTTCTTC.

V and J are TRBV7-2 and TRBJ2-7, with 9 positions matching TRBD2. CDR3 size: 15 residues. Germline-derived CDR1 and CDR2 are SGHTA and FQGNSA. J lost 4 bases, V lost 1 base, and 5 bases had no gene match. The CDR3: CASSLGAGGPYEQYF. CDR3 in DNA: TGTGCCAGCAGCTTAGGGGCGGGAGGGCCGTACGAGCAGTACTTC. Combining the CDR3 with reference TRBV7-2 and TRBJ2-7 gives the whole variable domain GAGVSQSPSNKVTEKGKDVELRCDPISGHTALYWYRQSLGQGLEFLIYFQGNSAPDKSGLPSDRFSAERTGGSVSTLTIQRTQQEDSAVYLCASSLGAGGPYEQYFGPGTRLTVT.

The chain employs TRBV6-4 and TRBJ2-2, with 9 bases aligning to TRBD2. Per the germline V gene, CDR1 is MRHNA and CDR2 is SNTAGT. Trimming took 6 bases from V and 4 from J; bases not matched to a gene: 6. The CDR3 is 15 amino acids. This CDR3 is CASSRAGGSTGELFF. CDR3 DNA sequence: TGTGCCAGCAGCAGAGCGGGAGGAAGCACCGGGGAGCTGTTTTTT.

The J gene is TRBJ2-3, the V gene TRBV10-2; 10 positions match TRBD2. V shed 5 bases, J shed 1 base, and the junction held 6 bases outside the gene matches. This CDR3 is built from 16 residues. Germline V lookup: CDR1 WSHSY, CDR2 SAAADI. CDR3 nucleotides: TGCGCCAGCAGTATTGCCGGGACTAGCGGCACAGATACGCAGTATTTT. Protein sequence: CASSIAGTSGTDTQYF.

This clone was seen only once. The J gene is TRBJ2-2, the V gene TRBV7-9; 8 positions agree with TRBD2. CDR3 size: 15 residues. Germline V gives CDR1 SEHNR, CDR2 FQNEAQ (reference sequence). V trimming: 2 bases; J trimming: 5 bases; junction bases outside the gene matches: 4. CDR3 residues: CASSLPGLGTGELFF. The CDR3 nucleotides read TGTGCCAGCAGCTTACCGGGACTAGGAACCGGGGAGCTGTTTTTT.